A single sample is the source of the 2 T cell receptor beta chains below, sequenced in a study of OX40 agonist ivuxolimab in advanced cancers. Using immunoSEQ multiplex PCR, the repertoire was profiled, and TCRdb retains in-frame clones only, with some absent. The sample consists of some 65,000 clones, approximately 86% of them appearing once. Sample: CD4+ or CD8+ T cells sorted from blood, taken in a trial of the OX40 agonist ivuxolimab. These TCRs come from an adult with an advanced solid tumor such as melanoma, head and neck, liver or kidney cancer.

This chain links TRBV10-3 with TRBJ2-3; 8 bases are a match to TRBD2. This CDR3 has 14 amino acids. From germline, CDR1 is ENHRY and CDR2 SYGVKD. V lost 4 bases, J lost 3 bases, and 3 bases stayed unmatched. For the CDR3, the DNA is TGTGCCATCAGTGTTTCTAGCGGGACAGATACGCAGTATTTT. Amino acid sequence: CAISVSSGTDTQYF.

This chain links TRBV25-1 with TRBJ1-6, with unresolved D. Germline lookup yields CDR1 MGHDK and CDR2 SYGVNS. V was shortened by 5 bases and J by 10 bases, with 21 bases between the two germline ends. CDR3 length: 16 residues. The CDR3 nucleotides read TGTGCCAGCAGTATATTGAGCGGGCCTGGAGGGTCACCCCTCCACTTT. Its translation: CASSILSGPGGSPLHF.